This T cell receptor (beta chain) was obtained from a study of T cells in Graves' hyperthyroidism and ophthalmopathy. This CDR3 contains 12 residues. The V gene's germline CDR1 is MNHEY and CDR2 SVGEGT. TCR beta CDR3 sequences were amplified from RNA transcripts. When the TCR CDR3 underwent first-round RT-PCR, the HTBI primer set was used. TCRdb re-derived calls from the multiplex PCR reads in MiXCR, one entry per CDR3 protein. The table has 40,000 to 55,000 distinct CDR3 sequences, around 48% seen once. This clonotype showed up many times. This may stem from a read error, because a much larger clone lies one nucleotide away.

The receptor's source is a woman aged 45-60 years with Graves' hyperthyroidism. V gene TRBV6-2 or TRBV6-3 combines with J gene TRBJ2-5, with unresolved D. The material sequenced was peripheral blood or thyroid tissue (not recorded which). The CDR3 DNA follows: TGTGCCGGCAGTCAAGACACCCGGACCCAGTACTTC. The encoded protein is CAGSQDTRTQYF.